This T cell receptor (beta chain) was sequenced during a study of T cell responses to AZD1222 COVID-19 vaccine. About this clone: Its antigen is not known. Other DNA sequences in the sample encode the same CDR3.

The V gene lost 1 base and the J gene lost 0 bases, with 0 bases spanning the gap. The CDR3 is 12 residues long. Study results and caveats: Vaccine-associated CD4 TCRs spanned spike, dominant at 160-218 and 743-854. Donors, mostly white British, included more females; clonal diversity was possibly underestimated.

The protocol was immunoSEQ multiplex PCR, while the TCRdb copy is restricted to in-frame clones and leaves out a portion. The table lists 120,000 or so clones, 70% to 90% of them singletons, with under 3.5% in the top ten. The J gene is TRBJ1-1, the V gene TRBV12-3 or TRBV12-4; D is uncertain. This sequence was found in an adult in good health. The sequenced sample was peripheral blood, obtained on day 0 of AZD1222 vaccination. The CDR3 is CASSLVNTEAFF. The CDR3 region has the DNA TGTGCCAGCAGTTTAGTGAACACTGAAGCTTTCTTT.